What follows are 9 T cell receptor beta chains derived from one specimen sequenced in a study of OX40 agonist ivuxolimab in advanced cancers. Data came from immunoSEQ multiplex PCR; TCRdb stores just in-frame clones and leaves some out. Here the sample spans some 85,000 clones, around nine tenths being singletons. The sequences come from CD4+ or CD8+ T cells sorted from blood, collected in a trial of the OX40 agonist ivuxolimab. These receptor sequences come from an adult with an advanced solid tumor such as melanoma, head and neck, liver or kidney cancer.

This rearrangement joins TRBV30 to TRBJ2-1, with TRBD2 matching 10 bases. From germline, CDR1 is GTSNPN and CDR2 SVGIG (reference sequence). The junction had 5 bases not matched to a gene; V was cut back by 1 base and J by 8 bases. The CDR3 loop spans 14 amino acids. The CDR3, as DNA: TGTGCCTGGAGTGAAGCGGGAGGGCCCTATGAGCAGTTCTTC. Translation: CAWSEAGGPYEQFF.

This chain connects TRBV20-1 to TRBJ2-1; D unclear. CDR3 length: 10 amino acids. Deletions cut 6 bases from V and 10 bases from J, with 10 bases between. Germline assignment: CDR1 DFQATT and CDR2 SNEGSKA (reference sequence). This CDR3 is CSARDYEQFF. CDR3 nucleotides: TGCAGTGCCCGAGATTACGAGCAGTTCTTC.

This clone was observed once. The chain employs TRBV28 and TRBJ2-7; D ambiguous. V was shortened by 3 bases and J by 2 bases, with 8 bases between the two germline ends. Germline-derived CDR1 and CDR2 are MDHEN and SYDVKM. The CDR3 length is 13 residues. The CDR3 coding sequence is TGTGCCAGCAGTTTGGGTCAGCCCTACGAGCAGTACTTC. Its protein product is CASSLGQPYEQYF.

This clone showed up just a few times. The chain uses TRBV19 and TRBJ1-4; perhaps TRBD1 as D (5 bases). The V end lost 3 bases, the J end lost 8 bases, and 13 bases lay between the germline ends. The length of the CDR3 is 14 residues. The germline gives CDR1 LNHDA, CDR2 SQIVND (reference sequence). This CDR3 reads CASSIQGSPEKLFF. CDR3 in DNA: TGTGCCAGTAGTATTCAGGGATCCCCGGAAAAACTGTTTTTT. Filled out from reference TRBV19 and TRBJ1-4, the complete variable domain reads DGGITQSPKYLFRKEGQNVTLSCEQNLNHDAMYWYRQDPGQGLRLIYYSQIVNDFQKGDIAEGYSVSREKKESFPLTVTSAQKNPTAFYLCASSIQGSPEKLFFGSGTQLSVL.

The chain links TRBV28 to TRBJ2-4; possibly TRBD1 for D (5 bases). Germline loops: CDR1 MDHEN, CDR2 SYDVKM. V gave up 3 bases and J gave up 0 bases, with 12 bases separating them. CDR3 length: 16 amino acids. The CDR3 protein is CASSFSDSIAKNIQYF. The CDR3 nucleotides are TGTGCCAGCAGTTTTAGTGACAGTATAGCCAAAAACATTCAGTACTTC. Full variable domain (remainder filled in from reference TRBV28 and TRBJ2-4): DVKVTQSSRYLVKRTGEKVFLECVQDMDHENMFWYRQDPGLGLRLIYFSYDVKMKEKGDIPEGYSVSREKKERFSLILESASTNQTSMYLCASSFSDSIAKNIQYFGAGTRLSVL.

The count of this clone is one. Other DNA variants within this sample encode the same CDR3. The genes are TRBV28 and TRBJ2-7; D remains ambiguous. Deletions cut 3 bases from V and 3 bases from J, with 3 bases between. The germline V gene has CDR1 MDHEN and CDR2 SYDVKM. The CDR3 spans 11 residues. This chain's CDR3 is CASSLGYEQYF. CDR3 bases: TGTGCCAGCAGTTTGGGCTACGAGCAGTACTTC.

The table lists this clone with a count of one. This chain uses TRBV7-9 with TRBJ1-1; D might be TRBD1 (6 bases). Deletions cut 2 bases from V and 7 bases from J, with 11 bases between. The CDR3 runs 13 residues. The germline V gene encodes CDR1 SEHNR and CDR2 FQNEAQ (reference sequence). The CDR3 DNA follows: TGTGCCAGCAGCTTATTGGCAGGGGTTGAAGCTTTCTTT. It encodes CASSLLAGVEAFF.

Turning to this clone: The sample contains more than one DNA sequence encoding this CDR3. This CDR3 reads CASSLQGYGYTF. CDR3 DNA: TGTGCCAGCAGTTTACAGGGCTATGGCTACACCTTC. The chain joins TRBV28 to TRBJ1-2; perhaps TRBD1 as D (5 bases). This CDR3 has 12 amino acids. Between the trimmed V and J ends, which lost 2 bases and 4 bases, there was a span of 5 bases. CDR1 is MDHEN, CDR2 SYDVKM, per germline.

CDR3 bases: TGTGCCACCAGCACTGGGAATGGACAGAGAAACTATGGCTACACCTTC. It translates to CATSTGNGQRNYGYTF. The chain is built from TRBV15 and TRBJ1-2, with TRBD1 as a possible D gene (6 bases). In germline, CDR1 is LNHNV, CDR2 YYDKDF (reference sequence). The CDR3 extends over 16 amino acids. Deletions cut 4 bases from V and 2 bases from J, with 17 bases between.